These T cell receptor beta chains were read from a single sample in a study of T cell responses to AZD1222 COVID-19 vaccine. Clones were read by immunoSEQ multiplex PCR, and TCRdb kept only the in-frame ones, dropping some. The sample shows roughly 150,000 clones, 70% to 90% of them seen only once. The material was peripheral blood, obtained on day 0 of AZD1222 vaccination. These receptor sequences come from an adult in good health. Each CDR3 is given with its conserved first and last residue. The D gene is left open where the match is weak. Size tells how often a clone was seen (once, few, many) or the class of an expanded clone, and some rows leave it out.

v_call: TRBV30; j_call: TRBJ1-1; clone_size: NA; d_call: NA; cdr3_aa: CAWSVHVSVTEAFF; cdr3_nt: TGTGCCTGGAGTGTACATGTTTCGGTCACTGAAGCTTTCTTT
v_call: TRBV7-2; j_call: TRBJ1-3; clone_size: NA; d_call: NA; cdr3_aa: CASSPRPQGNTIYF; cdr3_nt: TGTGCCAGCAGCCCGAGACCGCAGGGAAACACCATATATTTT
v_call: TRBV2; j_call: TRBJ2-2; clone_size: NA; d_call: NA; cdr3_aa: CASSGETRRQLFF; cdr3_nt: TGTGCCAGCAGTGGAGAGACCCGCCGTCAGCTGTTTTTT
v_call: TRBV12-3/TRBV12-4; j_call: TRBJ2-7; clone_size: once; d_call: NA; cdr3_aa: CASSLGSSYEQYF; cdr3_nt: TGTGCCAGCAGTTTAGGGAGCTCCTACGAGCAGTACTTC
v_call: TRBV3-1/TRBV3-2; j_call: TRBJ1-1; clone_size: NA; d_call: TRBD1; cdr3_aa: CASSQDGGTGGANTEAFF; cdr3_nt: TGTGCCAGCAGCCAAGATGGGGGGACAGGGGGCGCGAACACTGAAGCTTTCTTT
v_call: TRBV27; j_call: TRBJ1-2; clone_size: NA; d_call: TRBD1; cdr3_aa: CASSTGAQHGYTF; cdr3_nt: TGTGCCAGTAGCACAGGGGCGCAGCATGGCTACACCTTC
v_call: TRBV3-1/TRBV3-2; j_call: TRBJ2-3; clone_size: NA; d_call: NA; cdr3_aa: CASSLRGDGRDTQYF; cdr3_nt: TGTGCCAGCAGCCTAAGAGGTGACGGACGAGATACGCAGTATTTT
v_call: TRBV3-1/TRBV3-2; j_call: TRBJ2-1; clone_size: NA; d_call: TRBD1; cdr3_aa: CASSHQYRGHDNEQFF; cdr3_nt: TGTGCCAGCAGCCACCAATACAGGGGCCATGACAATGAGCAGTTCTTC
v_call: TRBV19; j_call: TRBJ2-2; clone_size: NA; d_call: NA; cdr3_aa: CASTKTVVTGELFF; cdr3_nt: TGTGCCAGTACCAAAACGGTAGTTACCGGGGAGCTGTTTTTT
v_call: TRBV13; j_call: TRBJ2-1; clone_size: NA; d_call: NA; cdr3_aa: CASSLNSGSYNEQFF; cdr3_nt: TGTGCCAGCAGCTTAAACAGCGGATCCTACAATGAGCAGTTCTTC
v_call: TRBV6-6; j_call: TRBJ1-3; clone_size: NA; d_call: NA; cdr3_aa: CASRQNRDVPNTIYF; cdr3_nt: TGTGCCAGCAGACAAAATAGGGACGTACCAAACACCATATATTTT